This TCR beta chain is drawn from a study of T cell responses to AZD1222 COVID-19 vaccine. Study in general: Second doses at about 4 or about 12 weeks were pooled.

TCRdb keeps only in-frame clones here, not all; method: immunoSEQ multiplex PCR. The sample shows 110,000 or so clones, 87% of them seen only once. Trimming took 3 bases from V and 3 from J; bases not matched to a gene: 7. Germline V gives CDR1 SGHNT, CDR2 YYREEE (reference sequence). The CDR3 has 15 residues. The genes are TRBV5-4 and TRBJ2-5, with 8 nucleotides matching TRBD2. The sequences come from peripheral blood, collected on day 0 of AZD1222 vaccination. This receptor was obtained from an adult in good health. The chain's CDR3 is CASSSGLDREETQYF. CDR3 in DNA: TGTGCCAGCAGCTCGGGACTAGATCGAGAAGAGACCCAGTACTTC.